These 14 T cell receptor beta chains share one sample of origin, sequenced in a study of blood T cell repertoires in COVID-19. Clones were sequenced by immunoSEQ multiplex PCR, and TCRdb holds only the in-frame ones, with some missing. The sample lists 50,000 to 65,000 clones, around 86% occurring once. Sequencing was done on a sample of peripheral blood. Receptors originate from a man aged 40-50 years with acute or convalescent COVID-19.

This clone was detected only once. One junction end disagrees with the germline gene, perhaps due to a read error. This chain uses TRBV11-2 with TRBJ1-3; D call uncertain. The length of the CDR3 is 13 residues. The germline V gene encodes CDR1 SGHAT and CDR2 FQNNGV. CDR3 bases: TGTGCCAGCAGCCGGGGATGGGAACTCTACCAGGATTTT. This sequence encodes CASSRGWELYQDF.

This chain joins TRBV19 and TRBJ1-2, with D tentatively TRBD1 (5 bases). Per the germline V gene, CDR1 is LNHDA and CDR2 is SQIVND (reference sequence). The CDR3 is made up of 15 amino acids. Trimming stripped 5 bases from V and 2 bases from J, with 15 bases between. CDR3 nucleotide sequence: TGTGCCAGTAGTGCGTCGGGGGGTCCCAACTATGGCTACACCTTC. It encodes CASSASGGPNYGYTF.

The chain combines TRBV25-1 with TRBJ1-1; D is possibly TRBD1 (6 bases). The CDR3 has 10 amino acids. Deletions cut 6 bases from V and 8 bases from J, with 7 bases between. Per germline, CDR1 MGHDK and CDR2 SYGVNS. CDR3 region: CASRGGEAFF. DNA of the CDR3: TGTGCCAGCAGAGGGGGAGAAGCTTTCTTT.

The chain employs TRBV15 and TRBJ1-5; the D is unclear. This CDR3 contains 16 residues. The ends were cut back, 2 bases at V and 4 bases at J, with 15 bases in the middle. Germline V gene data show CDR1 as LNHNV and CDR2 as YYDKDF (reference sequence). This CDR3 reads CATSRSGTSENQPQHF. CDR3 nucleotides: TGTGCCACCAGCAGAAGCGGCACTTCGGAGAATCAGCCCCAGCATTTT.

The J gene is TRBJ1-4, the V gene TRBV6-5; possibly TRBD1 for D (5 bases). Per germline, CDR1 MNHEY and CDR2 SVGAGI. CDR3 length: 12 amino acids. V lost 6 bases and J 5 bases, leaving 7 bases between the germline ends. The CDR3 coding sequence is TGTGCCAGCAGCCGGGGGAATGAAAAACTGTTTTTT. Translation gives CASSRGNEKLFF.

The J gene is TRBJ1-6, the V gene TRBV3-1 (or the pseudogene TRBV3-2), with D perhaps matching TRBD1 (6 bases). The CDR3 has 17 amino acids. V was trimmed by 2 bases and J by 1 base, leaving 12 bases between them. From germline, CDR1 is LGHDT and CDR2 YNNKEL (reference sequence). CDR3 DNA sequence: TGTGCCAGCAGCCAACGAAGCAGGGGTTCCTATAATTCACCCCTCCACTTT. It is translated as CASSQRSRGSYNSPLHF.

The rearrangement links TRBV7-7 to TRBJ2-1; 12 bases are a match to TRBD2. The CDR3 totals 15 residues. Losses at the gene ends were 3 bases for V and 4 bases for J; bases not matched to a gene: 1. Germline values: CDR1 SSHAT, CDR2 FNYEAQ (reference sequence). CDR3 DNA sequence: TGTGCCAGCAGCTTGACTAGCGGGGGTTACAATGAGCAGTTCTTC. Its protein is CASSLTSGGYNEQFF.

The CDR3 loop is CASSLRGNYGYTF. The CDR3 coding sequence is TGTGCCAGCAGTCTCAGGGGGAACTATGGCTACACCTTC. V and J are TRBV6-5 and TRBJ1-2; 7 nucleotides match TRBD1. With 5 bases clipped from V and 2 bases from J, the junction kept 2 bases outside the gene matches. Germline CDR1 MNHEY, CDR2 SVGAGI. The CDR3 spans 13 residues.

The chain employs TRBV19 and TRBJ1-4; 11 bases fit TRBD1. Germline V lookup: CDR1 LNHDA, CDR2 SQIVND (reference sequence). J lost 5 bases, V lost 5 bases, and 10 bases had no gene match. The CDR3 has 17 residues. The CDR3 sequence: CASSPWTGGAGNEKLFF. The CDR3 nucleotides are TGTGCCAGTAGTCCATGGACAGGGGGCGCGGGGAATGAAAAACTGTTTTTT.

This chain links TRBV9 with TRBJ2-5; TRBD1 aligns across 9 bases. Germline trimming cut 4 bases from V and 5 bases from J; bases unmatched to any gene: 12. Looked up from germline, CDR1 is SGDLS and CDR2 is YYNGEE. The CDR3 is made up of 16 amino acids. In DNA form, the CDR3 reads TGTGCCAGCAGCCCAAGGGGACAGGGTGTGGTTGAGACCCAGTACTTC. This gives the protein CASSPRGQGVVETQYF.

The J gene is TRBJ2-2, the V gene TRBV11-3; the D gene is possibly TRBD1 (5 bases). The germline V gene encodes CDR1 SGHNT and CDR2 YENEEA. V lost 2 bases and J 2 bases, leaving 9 bases between the germline ends. The CDR3 has 15 residues. DNA of the CDR3: TGTGCCAGCAGCTTAAACAGGAGCAACACCGGGGAGCTGTTTTTT. It is translated as CASSLNRSNTGELFF.

The chain recombines TRBV11-3 with TRBJ2-7; 9 bases agree with TRBD2. Germline CDR1 SGHNT, CDR2 YENEEA. The junction had 11 bases not matched to a gene; V was cut back by 3 bases and J by 2 bases. This CDR3 spans 17 amino acids. CDR3: CASSFAAGGPVTYEQYF. In nucleotides, the CDR3 is TGTGCCAGCAGCTTTGCTGCGGGGGGGCCCGTAACCTACGAGCAGTACTTC.

V usage is TRBV27 and J usage is TRBJ1-2; 10 bases match TRBD1. The CDR3 consists of 17 residues. J was trimmed by 6 bases and V by 5 bases; bases with no gene match: 15. Germline CDR1 is MNHEY and CDR2 is SMNVEV (reference sequence). Here the CDR3 reads CASSPWTGGLTQHGYTF. CDR3 in DNA: TGTGCCAGCAGTCCATGGACAGGGGGACTAACCCAACATGGCTACACCTTC.

This clone is a singleton in its sample. This rearrangement joins TRBV4-1 to TRBJ1-2; a possible D gene is TRBD1 (6 bases). V was shortened by 0 bases and J by 3 bases, with 17 bases between the two germline ends. The CDR3 is 17 amino acids. Germline CDR1 MGHRA, CDR2 YSYEKL. The CDR3: CASSQEGARLLHYGYTF. CDR3 sequence (DNA): TGCGCCAGCAGCCAAGAGGGGGCCAGGTTACTACACTATGGCTACACCTTC.